One and the same sample provided the 3 T cell receptor beta chains below, sequenced in a study of blood T cell repertoires in COVID-19. Here immunoSEQ multiplex PCR was the method, and the copy in TCRdb shows in-frame clones only, minus some. This table has about 49,000 clones, over 85% appearing once. The sample was peripheral blood. These receptors were obtained from a man in his 60s with COVID-19, enrolled during active disease.

The chain is built from TRBV11-2 and TRBJ2-7, with 11 bases that match TRBD2. This CDR3 is 16 amino acids long. V gave up 4 bases and J gave up 4 bases; unmatched junction bases: 9. Germline V gives CDR1 SGHAT, CDR2 FQNNGV. Here the CDR3 DNA reads TGTGCCAGCAGCTCCCCGACTAGCGGGGAAGTATACGAGCAGTACTTC. Protein product: CASSSPTSGEVYEQYF.

DNA of the CDR3: TGCGCCAGATTCCGGGACAGGCCCTGTAAAACCTACGAGCAGTACTTC. Residues: CARFRDRPCKTYEQYF. The rearrangement joins TRBV10-1 to TRBJ2-7; 8 bases line up with TRBD1. Germline V lookup: CDR1 WNHNN, CDR2 SYGVQD (reference sequence). Unmatched junction bases numbered 15, after V lost 9 bases and J lost 2 bases. The CDR3 sequence is 16 residues long.

V usage is TRBV6-5 and J usage is TRBJ2-7; possibly TRBD2 for D (6 bases). Germline CDR1 and CDR2: MNHEY and SVGAGI. The CDR3 runs 12 residues. Between the trimmed V and J ends, which lost 7 bases and 5 bases, there was a span of 12 bases. CDR3 amino acids: CASKKTRNEQYF. The CDR3 coding sequence is TGTGCCAGCAAAAAGACTAGAAACGAGCAGTACTTC.